This TCR beta chain was identified in a study of T cell responses to AZD1222 COVID-19 vaccine (dated by TCRdb to the early 2020s). In the study overall: AZD1222 recipients whose second dose came at about 4 weeks and those whose second dose came at about 12 weeks were combined into one group, since spike-specific TCR depth and breadth did not differ between the two schedules. A total of 233 trial participants underwent TCR sequencing, of whom about 210 received two doses of AZD1222 and roughly 25 received two doses of the MenACWY control vaccine. Trial participants were enrolled by age into 18-55, 56-69 and 70-plus year subgroups, with roughly 160, 29 and 62 TCR-sequenced participants respectively.

The CDR3 spans 14 residues, from the cysteine through the phenylalanine. The DNA shown is the 42-base CDR3, in frame from base 1. Between the V and J ends, shortened by 3 bases and 1 base respectively, the junction contains 9 bases. The germline V gene provides CDR1 MDHEN and CDR2 SYDVKM. The CDR3 regions of human TCRbeta chains were subjected to immunosequencing. Per the source publication's procedure: TCRs in the repertoires were compared against a reference library of SARS-CoV-2-specific TCRs that had been generated with the MIRA antigen-specificity platform. Breadth was defined as the fraction of unique TCRs that were SARS-CoV-2-associated. Depth was defined as the fraction of total T cells that were SARS-CoV-2-associated. Each spike-specific TCR was assigned to its reactive spike region and to a CD4 or CD8 class using the MIRA data. Log10-transformed breadth and depth values were compared by one-way ANOVA with Sidak's multiple comparisons tests. TCRdb retrieved this table from immuneACCESS and kept in-frame rearrangements only. Not all clones are present; in checked studies, unresolved V genes account for under half, and no reason is known for the remainder. Clone size and V and J calls were adopted from that table, with D and trimming inferred from the DNA. The sample table records over 120,000 clones; approximately 90% of these occur just once. 1.6% of the sample lies in the top ten.

In light of the paper, this sample's time point label describes: baseline before first vaccination. Vaccinee samples were obtained from the UK trials COV001 and COV002, which included a single-blind randomized controlled phase 2/3 trial of AZD1222 (ChAdOx1 nCoV-19) in healthy adults. Trial participant PBMC samples were collected at day 0 and day 28 after the second dose for TCRbeta chain sequencing. What the authors observed across the whole study: The 56-69-year group was small, and its depth increase did not reach significance, likely because of low power. Spike-specific TCR breadth and depth rose significantly after two AZD1222 doses compared with day 0 and with MenACWY recipients. Because no day 14 peak-response samples were available, repertoires were characterized only after the peak T cell response. Conclusions about previously exposed vaccinees are limited, since just five or six AZD1222 recipients were seropositive for SARS-CoV-2 at baseline. Nearly half of unique spike-specific TCRs reportedly recognized epitopes outside regions mutated in the B.1.351 and B.1.1.7 variants. CD4 TCRs associated with the vaccine covered the entire spike protein, and the dominant responses were in regions 160-218 and 743-854. Most participants were white British and females outnumbered males, and the authors suggested that clonal diversity may have been underestimated.

This clone showed up just once. Its antigen remains unidentified. No qualities accompany the bases; no much larger clone lies one base away. This TCR derives from an adult in good health. The source was peripheral blood, collected on day 0 of AZD1222 vaccination. The sequence links TRBV28 to TRBJ1-2, with the D gene not confidently named. The CDR3 region: CASSFSGSNYGYTF. The nucleotides read TGTGCCAGCAGTTTTTCCGGCAGTAACTATGGCTACACCTTC.